Listed below are T cell receptor beta chains from one sample, sequenced in a study of blood T cell repertoires in COVID-19. The assay was immunoSEQ multiplex PCR, and TCRdb's table has in-frame clones only and misses some. The sample contains a few hundred thousand clones, 86% of which appear only once. Material for sequencing was peripheral blood. The origin of the receptors is a man between 60 and 70 years old with acute or convalescent COVID-19. CDR3s include the opening cysteine and the closing phenylalanine or tryptophan. D genes are given only for firm matches. Some rows mark clone size as missing; the rest say once, few, many or name a class of expanded clone.

TGTGCCAGCAGTCGCCCCGGTACCGGGGAGCTGTTTTTT,CASSRPGTGELFF,TRBV28,TRBJ2-2,NA,NA
TGTGCCAGCAGCTTAGGAGGGACTAGAGGGAAAAATGAGCAGTTCTTC,CASSLGGTRGKNEQFF,TRBV11-3,TRBJ2-1,once,TRBD2
TGTGCCAGCAGCGGATTTACAGGTTATAACACTGAAGCTTTCTTT,CASSGFTGYNTEAFF,TRBV9,TRBJ1-1,once,NA
TGTGCCAGTAGTGGGACTAGCGGGAGGGTCACAGATACGCAGTATTTT,CASSGTSGRVTDTQYF,TRBV19,TRBJ2-3,NA,TRBD2
TGTGCCAGTAGCCCCCCCGGGGTCTTGAACACTGAAGCTTTCTTT,CASSPPGVLNTEAFF,TRBV19,TRBJ1-1,NA,NA
TGTGCCAGTAGTAGGACCGGTTTGGGGGGGAACACTGAAGCTTTCTTT,CASSRTGLGGNTEAFF,TRBV19,TRBJ1-1,NA,NA
TGTGCCAGCAGTCTACTCGGGGGGAGTGCAGATACGCAGTATTTT,CASSLLGGSADTQYF,TRBV6-5,TRBJ2-3,NA,TRBD2
TGTGCCAGCAGCTCCACCAGGGCTCAGAACACTGAAGCTTTCTTT,CASSSTRAQNTEAFF,TRBV7-3,TRBJ1-1,NA,NA
TGTGCCAGCAGCTTGGGGGGACTTAGCAATCAGCCCCAGCATTTT,CASSLGGLSNQPQHF,TRBV7-9,TRBJ1-5,NA,NA
TGTGCCAGCAGCGAGGTGACAGGGCCTAATGAAAAACTGTTTTTT,CASSEVTGPNEKLFF,TRBV6-6,TRBJ1-4,NA,TRBD1
TGCAGCGTTGTATGGGGGCGCTATGGCTACACCTTC,CSVVWGRYGYTF,TRBV29-1,TRBJ1-2,NA,NA
TGCGCCAGCAGGGGACAGGGGTTTTACAATGAGCAGTTCTTC,CASRGQGFYNEQFF,TRBV5-1,TRBJ2-1,NA,TRBD1
TGTGCCAGCAGCACCCGACAGTCTTTTAGCTCCTACGAGCAGTACTTC,CASSTRQSFSSYEQYF,TRBV7-8,TRBJ2-7,NA,NA
TGTGCCAGCAGCCAAGATGGGGTGGAGGGAAGAGGAGGCTACACCTTC,CASSQDGVEGRGGYTF,TRBV4-2,TRBJ1-2,NA,NA
TGTGCCACGACGGACAGGGGTCAAAACATTCAGTACTTC,CATTDRGQNIQYF,TRBV10-3,TRBJ2-4,NA,TRBD1
TGCGCCAGCAGGCGGGGGCTTACGGGAACTAATGAAAAACTGTTTTTT,CASRRGLTGTNEKLFF,TRBV4-3,TRBJ1-4,NA,NA
TGCGCCAGCAGTCCAAGTAGGGACAGGGGATTGGAAAAACTGTTTTTT,CASSPSRDRGLEKLFF,TRBV23-1,TRBJ1-4,NA,TRBD1
TGTGCCAGCAGCTCCCGTATCGTTGTCAGGACTAGTGATGAACTGTACCAAGAGACCCAGTACTTC,CASSSRIVVRTSDELYQETQYF,TRBV7-3,TRBJ2-5,NA,TRBD2
TGTGCCAGCACCCCGGGGACAGGGGTGAACGAGCAGTACTTC,CASTPGTGVNEQYF,TRBV6-6,TRBJ2-7,many,TRBD1
TGTGCCAGCCACAGCTTTGGTTCACCCCTCCACTTT,CASHSFGSPLHF,TRBV3-1/TRBV3-2,TRBJ1-6,NA,NA
TGTGCCAGTAGTATTAACGGGAGAGGAGATACGCAGTATTTT,CASSINGRGDTQYF,TRBV19,TRBJ2-3,NA,NA
TGTGCCAGCCGAGGACAGGGGGCATCCTATAATTCACCCCTCCACTTT,CASRGQGASYNSPLHF,TRBV19,TRBJ1-6,NA,TRBD1
TGTGCCAGTAGGCCAACCGGGACAGGAACAGATACGCAGTATTTT,CASRPTGTGTDTQYF,TRBV19,TRBJ2-3,NA,TRBD1
TGTGCCAGCAGCTACCAGACAGATACGCAGTATTTT,CASSYQTDTQYF,TRBV3-1/TRBV3-2,TRBJ2-3,NA,NA
TGTGCCAGCAGCTTTCAGGGTGGCGGGGAGCTGTTTTTT,CASSFQGGGELFF,TRBV5-6,TRBJ2-2,NA,NA
TGTGCCAGTAGTATAGCGGGAGCGACGAGCTACGAGCAGTACTTC,CASSIAGATSYEQYF,TRBV19,TRBJ2-7,NA,NA
TGTGCCAGCAGCGAGTACAGACTAGCGGGAGACAATGAGCAGTTCTTC,CASSEYRLAGDNEQFF,TRBV7-8,TRBJ2-1,NA,TRBD2
TGTGCCAGCAGCTTAGAATTGGCTAGCGGGAGGGTTACGGCCTACAATGAGCAGTTCTTC,CASSLELASGRVTAYNEQFF,TRBV11-2,TRBJ2-1,NA,TRBD2
TGTGCCAGCAGCGCCGACAGGGCGGTGAACACTGAAGCTTTCTTT,CASSADRAVNTEAFF,TRBV5-5,TRBJ1-1,NA,TRBD1